The clone carrying this T cell receptor beta chain was counted a few times. Its specificity is not known. TCRdb re-called the 5' RACE reads with MiXCR, one entry per CDR3 protein. Of hundreds of thousands of distinct CDR3 sequences listed, around 5.7% are singletons. The sample is drawn from a study of identical twins. Study-wide findings and caveats: The study found excess low generation probability among twin-shared out-of-frame alpha sequences. Out-of-frame beta sequences exhibited a weaker degree of excess twin sharing.

From germline, CDR1 is LGHDT and CDR2 YNNKEL (reference sequence). CDR3 size: 16 residues. Deletions cut 4 bases from V and 1 base from J, with 17 bases between. All donors comprised healthy Caucasians. This clonotype was sampled from a man younger than 35 in good health. Source material: naive T cells sorted from blood. This rearrangement joins TRBV3-1 to TRBJ2-7; D possibly corresponds to TRBD2 (5 bases). The CDR3 nucleotides read TGTGCCAGCAGCCCAAGGCCTCCGGACTTATCCTACGAGCAGTACTTC. It is translated as CASSPRPPDLSYEQYF.